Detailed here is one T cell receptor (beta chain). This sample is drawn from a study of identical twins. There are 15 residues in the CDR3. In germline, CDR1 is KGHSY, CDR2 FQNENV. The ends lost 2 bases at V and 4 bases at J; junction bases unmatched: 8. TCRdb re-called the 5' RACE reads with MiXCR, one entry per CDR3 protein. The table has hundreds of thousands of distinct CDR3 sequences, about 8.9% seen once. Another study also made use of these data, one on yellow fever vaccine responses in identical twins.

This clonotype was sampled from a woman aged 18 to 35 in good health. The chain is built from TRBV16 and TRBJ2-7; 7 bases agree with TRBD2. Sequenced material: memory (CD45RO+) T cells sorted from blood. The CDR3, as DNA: TGTGCCAGCAGCCAAATGGGGGGACTATCATACGAGCAGTACTTC. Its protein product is CASSQMGGLSYEQYF.